The clone carrying this T cell receptor (beta chain) was picked up a small number of times. Its antigen remains unidentified. The entry originates in a study of T-cell reconstitution after alpha-beta-depleted transplantation in children. Findings of the study overall: Approximately two months post-transplant, alpha-beta T cells reportedly originated from several hundred expanded graft clones.

The CDR3 length is 15 residues. V was pared by 7 bases and J by 5 bases, with 17 bases between. Germline V gene sequence: CDR1 WSHSY, CDR2 SAAADI. The authors prepared the TCRbeta library with unique molecular identifiers. TCRdb re-analysed the PCR reads in MiXCR, keeping a single row per CDR3 protein. The data show fewer than 250,000 distinct CDR3 sequences, approximately 15% seen once. The source material was PBMCs, mostly from graft donor cells, sampled 360 days after TCRalphabeta/CD19-depleted stem cell transplant. The sequence was collected from a male patient between 2 and 10 years old who had a stem cell transplant for acute lymphoblastic leukemia, so the T cells may come from the graft donor. The chain is built from TRBV10-2 and TRBJ2-2, with D possibly being TRBD2 (5 bases). The CDR3 DNA follows: TGCGCCAGCATAGAGGGAGCTCTTGGGACCGGGGAGCTGTTTTTT. Its protein product is CASIEGALGTGELFF.